This T cell receptor beta chain derives from a study of T-cell reconstitution after alpha-beta-depleted transplantation in children. General study results and limits: In some patients, recipient T cells and intrathymic progenitors surviving conditioning explained high day-60 diversity. When one year had passed after transplant, most T-cell counts and diversity came from newly produced T cells. Reportedly, only several hundred clones from non-depleted graft cells drove alpha-beta T-cell counts at about two months.

Preparation of the TCRbeta library was carried out with unique molecular identifiers. MiXCR was run by TCRdb on the PCR reads, yielding one entry per CDR3 protein. This table holds about 980,000 distinct CDR3 sequences, about 29% found once. This clonotype turned up a few times. The antigen is unknown. Looked up from germline, CDR1 is SGHAT and CDR2 is FQNNGV. The length of the CDR3 is 15 residues. Trimming removed 0 bases at V and 0 bases at J, with 9 bases between. The sequence derives from a boy under three years old who had a stem cell transplant for SCID, so the T cells may come from the graft donor. The sequences come from PBMCs, mostly from graft donor cells, collected 360 days after TCRalphabeta/CD19-depleted stem cell transplant. J is TRBJ2-7 and V is TRBV11-2, with a tentative D call TRBD2 (6 bases). DNA of the CDR3: TGTGCCAGCAGCTTAGAGGAGGGACCCTCCTACGAGCAGTACTTC. Amino acids: CASSLEEGPSYEQYF. Using reference TRBV11-2 and TRBJ2-7 for the parts outside the CDR3, the full variable domain is EAGVAQSPRYKIIEKRQSVAFWCNPISGHATLYWYQQILGQGPKLLIQFQNNGVVDDSQLPKDRFSAERLKGVDSTLKIQPAKLEDSAVYLCASSLEEGPSYEQYFGPGTRLTVT.